Listed here are 24 T cell receptor beta chains from one sample, sequenced in a study of cytomegalovirus exposure and HLA in healthy donors. In the PCR, 60 Vbeta and 13 Jbeta primers were used. Using immunoSEQ multiplex PCR, the repertoire was profiled, and TCRdb retains in-frame clones only, with some absent. Found here are about 60,000 clones, 80% of them singletons; the top ten hold around 4.7%. Sequencing used PBMCs. The receptor source for this set is a woman in her twenties or thirties in good health and CMV-seronegative.

The chain links TRBV29-1 to TRBJ2-2, with TRBD2 as a possible D gene (6 bases). Trimming pared 7 bases from V and 4 bases from J, leaving 16 bases between. CDR1 is SQVTM, CDR2 ANQGSEA, per germline. This CDR3 spans 14 amino acids. The CDR3, as DNA: TGCAGCGCACTGGGGGGAGGAGGCACCGGGGAGCTGTTTTTT. Translated, it gives CSALGGGGTGELFF.

CDR3 loop: CASSQESAGGAYTF. The CDR3 region has the DNA TGTGCCAGCAGCCAAGAGTCTGCAGGGGGCGCGTACACCTTC. The rearrangement links TRBV4-2 to TRBJ1-2; TRBD1 agrees at 8 bases. The length of the CDR3 is 14 residues. The trim removed 0 bases at V and 11 bases at J, leaving 8 bases unmatched. Germline V gene data show CDR1 as LGHNA and CDR2 as YNFKEQ.

The sample holds a few counts of this clone. The V and J genes are TRBV5-8 and TRBJ1-1; 8 bases fit TRBD1. The J segment lost 1 base and the V segment lost 3 bases, leaving 8 bases of the junction unmatched. The V gene's germline CDR1 is SGHTS and CDR2 YDEGEE. The CDR3 sequence is 16 residues long. The CDR3 coding sequence is TGTGCCAGCAGCTGGACAGGGAGGGGATCGAACACTGAAGCTTTCTTT. It codes for CASSWTGRGSNTEAFF.

V is TRBV5-1 and J is TRBJ2-1; tentatively, D is TRBD2 (5 bases). The V end lost 0 bases, the J end lost 9 bases, and 7 bases lay between the germline ends. The CDR3 is made up of 12 amino acids. Germline values: CDR1 SGHRS, CDR2 YFSETQ. The CDR3 bases are TGCGCCAGCAGCTTGGGGACTTTTGAGCAGTTCTTC. Protein sequence: CASSLGTFEQFF.

This clone was counted a single time. The chain links TRBV29-1 to TRBJ2-5, with D perhaps matching TRBD2 (5 bases). The CDR3 runs to 14 residues. The V end lost 4 bases, the J end lost 2 bases, and 14 bases lay between the germline ends. Germline V CDR1 and CDR2: SQVTM, ANQGSEA. The CDR3 protein is CSVGKGSSQETQYF. The CDR3 nucleotides are TGCAGCGTTGGTAAAGGGAGCTCACAAGAGACCCAGTACTTC.

This sequence joins TRBV2 and TRBJ1-5, with TRBD1 matching over 9 bases. CDR3 size: 13 residues. V was clipped by 6 bases and J by 7 bases; unmatched bases: 4. Germline CDR1 is SNHLY and CDR2 is FYNNEI. CDR3 coding DNA: TGTGCCAGCAGGGGACAGGGCACCCAGCCCCAGCATTTT. Amino acid sequence: CASRGQGTQPQHF.

The chain has TRBV4-3 and TRBJ1-1; unclear D gene. The CDR3 has 15 amino acids. Germline V lookup: CDR1 LGHNA, CDR2 YSLEER. V was shortened by 3 bases and J by 5 bases, with 16 bases between the two germline ends. CDR3 DNA sequence: TGCGCCAGCAGCCATGTCTTCGGGGAAGGGACTGAAGCTTTCTTT. It encodes CASSHVFGEGTEAFF.

The V gene is TRBV6-1, the J gene TRBJ1-3, with TRBD1 identical over 7 bases. The CDR3 is 15 amino acids. Germline CDR1 is MNHNS and CDR2 is SASEGT. With 7 bases clipped from V and 0 bases from J, the junction kept 6 bases outside the gene matches. CDR3 sequence (DNA): TGTGCCAGCACCATCGGGACAGCCTCTGGAAACACCATATATTTT. It is translated as CASTIGTASGNTIYF.

The chain links TRBV5-4 to TRBJ2-7, with D tentatively TRBD2 (7 bases). Per the germline V gene, CDR1 is SGHNT and CDR2 is YYREEE (reference sequence). CDR3 size: 16 residues. Trimming left V 4 bases short and J 3 bases short, with 20 bases between. The CDR3 DNA is TGTGCCAGCAGCGTAAAGGGGGGGCGAACATTCTACGAGCAGTACTTC. Translating gives CASSVKGGRTFYEQYF.

The rearrangement joins TRBV29-1 to TRBJ1-2; a possible D gene is TRBD1 (6 bases). The CDR3 runs to 15 residues. Germline CDR1 reads SQVTM; CDR2 reads ANQGSEA. Trimming removed 5 bases from V and 3 bases from J, with 19 bases in between. Here the CDR3 DNA reads TGCAGCGTTTCTGTCCCCGGACAGCTGGACTATGGCTACACCTTC. It encodes CSVSVPGQLDYGYTF. Based on the CDR3 plus reference TRBV29-1 and TRBJ1-2, the full variable domain is SAVISQKPSRDICQRGTSLTIQCQVDSQVTMMFWYRQQPGQSLTLIATANQGSEATYESGFVIDKFPISRPNLTFSTLTVSNMSPEDSSIYLCSVSVPGQLDYGYTFGSGTRLTVV.

This chain joins TRBV10-3 and TRBJ1-2; weak D call: TRBD1 (6 bases). Trimming removed 6 bases from V and 7 bases from J, with 9 bases in between. This CDR3 comprises 11 residues. The germline V gene encodes CDR1 ENHRY and CDR2 SYGVKD. The CDR3 reads CAIRDSGGYTF. CDR3 bases: TGTGCCATCAGGGACAGCGGTGGCTACACCTTC.

V usage is TRBV9 and J usage is TRBJ2-1; TRBD1 matches 7 bases. The length of the CDR3 is 14 residues. V gave up 3 bases and J gave up 7 bases; unmatched junction bases: 7. CDR1 and CDR2 (germline): SGDLS, YYNGEE. CDR3 coding DNA: TGTGCCAGCAGCGCAACGACAGGGAAAAATGAGCAGTTCTTC. Its protein product is CASSATTGKNEQFF.

The rearrangement joins TRBV7-9 to TRBJ2-7; 7 bases line up with TRBD2. Germline V lookup: CDR1 SEHNR, CDR2 FQNEAQ (reference sequence). The CDR3 totals 17 residues. The V and J ends lost 1 base and 0 bases, in that order; junction bases with no gene match: 9. This CDR3 is CASSLVWASGSSYEQYF. In DNA, the CDR3 is TGTGCCAGCAGCTTAGTTTGGGCTAGCGGCAGCTCCTACGAGCAGTACTTC.

This sequence joins TRBV28 and TRBJ1-2; 9 nucleotides match TRBD1. This CDR3 is built from 13 residues. The germline CDR1 and CDR2 sequences are MDHEN and SYDVKM. V was pared by 3 bases and J by 4 bases, with 0 bases of the junction left unmatched. The CDR3 DNA sequence: TGTGCCAGCAGTTTGGGACAGGGCTATGGCTACACCTTC. Amino acids: CASSLGQGYGYTF.

The rearrangement joins TRBV27 to TRBJ1-6; TRBD1 aligns across 7 bases. CDR1 is MNHEY, CDR2 SMNVEV, per germline (reference sequence). The length of the CDR3 is 15 residues. V lost 5 bases and J lost 1; bases outside the gene matches: 2. The CDR3 DNA is TGTGCCAGCAGTATACAGGGGTCCTATAATTCACCCCTCCACTTT. Encoded protein: CASSIQGSYNSPLHF.

The rearrangement links TRBV19 to TRBJ1-2; 7 nucleotides line up with TRBD1. The junction had 5 bases not matched to a gene; V was cut back by 8 bases and J by 2 bases. This CDR3 contains 13 residues. Germline loops: CDR1 LNHDA, CDR2 SQIVND (reference sequence). The CDR3 nucleotides read TGTGCCAGTTACGACAGGGAGAACTATGGCTACACCTTC. Translated: CASYDRENYGYTF. The full variable domain, rest sourced from reference TRBV19 and TRBJ1-2, is DGGITQSPKYLFRKEGQNVTLSCEQNLNHDAMYWYRQDPGQGLRLIYYSQIVNDFQKGDIAEGYSVSREKKESFPLTVTSAQKNPTAFYLCASYDRENYGYTFGSGTRLTVV.

The J gene is TRBJ2-1, the V gene TRBV29-1, with TRBD1 matching 7 bases. CDR3 length equals 13 residues. Per germline, CDR1 SQVTM and CDR2 ANQGSEA. J gave up 6 bases and V 5 bases, and 7 bases lay outside the gene matches. The CDR3 region is CSVRGGGSNEQFF. CDR3 in DNA: TGCAGCGTTCGAGGGGGCGGTTCCAATGAGCAGTTCTTC.

The CDR3 region is CASSLGLAGGLETQYF. The CDR3, as DNA: TGTGCCAGCAGCTTGGGACTAGCGGGGGGGCTAGAGACCCAGTACTTC. The chain is built from TRBV5-4 and TRBJ2-5, with 14 bases that match TRBD2. V was clipped by 0 bases and J by 4 bases; unmatched bases: 2. From germline, CDR1 is SGHNT and CDR2 YYREEE (reference sequence). This CDR3 has 16 amino acids. The variable domain in full, completed from reference TRBV5-4 and TRBJ2-5, reads ETGVTQSPTHLIKTRGQQVTLRCSSQSGHNTVSWYQQALGQGPQFIFQYYREEENGRGNFPPRFSGLQFPNYSSELNVNALELDDSALYLCASSLGLAGGLETQYFGPGTRLLVL.

V gene TRBV5-1 combines with J gene TRBJ2-1; D gene uncertain. The V gene's germline CDR1 is SGHRS and CDR2 YFSETQ. Trimming took off 6 bases at V and 5 bases at J, with 12 bases between the two ends. The CDR3 loop spans 13 amino acids. The CDR3 region is CASTSGSDNEQFF. The CDR3 coding sequence is TGCGCCAGCACAAGTGGCAGTGACAATGAGCAGTTCTTC.

This clone was counted only a few times. The chain employs TRBV7-8 and TRBJ1-1; TRBD1 matches at 8 bases. The germline gives CDR1 SGHVS, CDR2 FQNEAQ. There are 15 residues in the CDR3. V was clipped by 7 bases and J by 4 bases; unmatched bases: 11. The chain's CDR3 is CASTFSGGAGTEAFF. The CDR3 region has the DNA TGTGCCAGCACCTTCTCAGGGGGCGCCGGCACTGAAGCTTTCTTT.

This clone was picked up one time. The chain recombines TRBV29-1 with TRBJ1-2; no firm D call. The V and J ends lost 0 bases and 7 bases respectively, with 12 bases between them. There are 13 residues in the CDR3. CDR1 is SQVTM and CDR2 is ANQGSEA in the germline V gene. The CDR3 is CSVEDPGSSGYTF. CDR3 DNA sequence: TGCAGCGTTGAAGACCCGGGGTCGAGTGGCTACACCTTC.

V usage is TRBV30 and J usage is TRBJ1-6; D is ambiguous. The CDR3 is 14 amino acids. Trimming left V 1 base short and J 5 bases short, with 9 bases between. Looked up from germline, CDR1 is GTSNPN and CDR2 is SVGIG (reference sequence). For the CDR3, the DNA is TGTGCCTGGAGTGAGTACGGGAATAATTCACCCCTCCACTTT. As protein: CAWSEYGNNSPLHF. The variable domain in full, with the rest retrieved from reference TRBV30 and TRBJ1-6, is SQTIHQWPATLVQPVGSPLSLECTVEGTSNPNLYWYRQAAGRGLQLLFYSVGIGQISSEVPQNLSASRPQDRQFILSSKKLLLSDSGFYLCAWSEYGNNSPLHFGNGTRLTVT.

The chain employs TRBV9 and TRBJ2-7; 11 nucleotides align to TRBD1. The V gene's germline CDR1 is SGDLS and CDR2 YYNGEE. The CDR3 runs to 14 residues. With 4 bases clipped from V and 6 bases from J, the junction kept 6 bases outside the gene matches. CDR3 bases: TGTGCCAGCAGCTTTACCGGGACAGGGGGCGAGCAGTACTTC. It is translated as CASSFTGTGGEQYF.

This chain joins TRBV5-1 and TRBJ1-2; maybe TRBD1 (5 bases). This CDR3 is 13 amino acids long. CDR1 and CDR2 from the germline V gene are SGHRS and YFSETQ. Trimming removed 5 bases from V and 8 bases from J, with 16 bases in between. The CDR3: CASRAGQPMGYTF. CDR3 DNA sequence: TGCGCCAGCAGGGCAGGGCAGCCGATGGGCTACACCTTC. The complete variable domain, with remaining parts taken from reference TRBV5-1 and TRBJ1-2, reads KAGVTQTPRYLIKTRGQQVTLSCSPISGHRSVSWYQQTPGQGLQFLFEYFSETQRNKGNFPGRFSGRQFSNSRSEMNVSTLELGDSALYLCASRAGQPMGYTFGSGTRLTVV.